Following are 7 T cell receptor beta chains from one sample sequenced in a study of vaccination effects on CD4 cells after COVID-19. Method: immunoSEQ multiplex PCR; TCRdb's copy keeps in-frame clones and lacks some. The sample lists about 66,000 clones, less than 80% occurring once. No antigen has been identified for these receptors. Pools of viral peptides were used by the ViraFEST assay to expand antigen-specific CD4+ T cells ahead of sequencing. Upon completion of around eleven days in culture, CD4+ T cells were isolated. All study participants received two doses of BNT162b2 or mRNA-1273 vaccine. This material consisted of CD4+ T cells from PBMCs cultured with HCoV-OC43 spike peptides, taken after COVID-19 vaccination. Subset denoted: HCoV-OC43 spike overlapping peptide pool stimulation. Source of these receptors: a human donor who received a COVID-19 vaccine.

The chain joins TRBV5-8 to TRBJ2-3, with 9 bases that match TRBD2. J lost 2 bases, V lost 1 base, and 5 bases had no gene match. Germline CDR1 is SGHTS and CDR2 is YDEGEE. This CDR3 region has 16 residues. The CDR3, as DNA: TGTGCCAGCAGCTTGTTTGTAGCGGGGGCCACAGATACGCAGTATTTT. It codes for CASSLFVAGATDTQYF.

V is TRBV7-9 and J is TRBJ1-1; TRBD1 agrees at 7 bases. From germline, CDR1 is SEHNR and CDR2 FQNEAQ (reference sequence). V trimming: 1 base; J trimming: 6 bases; junction bases outside the gene matches: 5. The CDR3 contains 14 residues. The CDR3 DNA reads as TGTGCCAGCAGCTTAGGACAGGGAATCGCTGAAGCTTTCTTT. It is translated as CASSLGQGIAEAFF. Full variable domain (rest looked up from reference TRBV7-9 and TRBJ1-1): DTGVSQNPRHKITKRGQNVTFRCDPISEHNRLYWYRQTLGQGPEFLTYFQNEAQLEKSRLLSDRFSAERPKGSFSTLEIQRTEQGDSAMYLCASSLGQGIAEAFFGQGTRLTVV.

The CDR3: CASETALHAGELFF. Here the CDR3 DNA reads TGTGCCAGCGAAACAGCCCTCCACGCCGGGGAGCTGTTTTTT. The V and J genes are TRBV2 and TRBJ2-2; D ambiguous. The V gene's germline CDR1 is SNHLY and CDR2 FYNNEI. This CDR3 spans 14 amino acids. Between the trimmed V and J ends, which lost 8 bases and 6 bases, there was a span of 16 bases.

The J gene is TRBJ2-7, the V gene TRBV7-2, with 9 bases that match TRBD1. This CDR3 comprises 14 residues. V was pared by 3 bases and J by 7 bases, with 7 bases of the junction left unmatched. Germline CDR1 SGHTA, CDR2 FQGNSA. CDR3 coding DNA: TGTGCCAGCAGCTTGGATCCGGGACAGGGAGAGCAGTACGTC. This codes for CASSLDPGQGEQYV.

This clone showed up just a few times. The rearrangement uses TRBV2 and TRBJ2-1; no reliable D call. The V end was cut by 8 bases, the J end by 3 bases, with 11 bases between. CDR3 length: 13 amino acids. Germline V gives CDR1 SNHLY, CDR2 FYNNEI. DNA of the CDR3: TGTGCCAGCGAATTGGGTAACTACAATGAGCAGTTCTTC. As protein: CASELGNYNEQFF. The full variable domain, with the rest looked up from reference TRBV2 and TRBJ2-1, is EPEVTQTPSHQVTQMGQEVILRCVPISNHLYFYWYRQILGQKVEFLVSFYNNEISEKSEIFDDQFSVERPDGSNFTLKIRSTKLEDSAMYFCASELGNYNEQFFGPGTRLTVL.

The chain employs TRBV6-6 and TRBJ2-2, with 12 bases aligning to TRBD2. The CDR3 sequence is 15 residues long. Trimming removed 7 bases from V and 3 bases from J; junction bases left unmatched: 3. In germline, CDR1 is MNHNY, CDR2 SVGAGI (reference sequence). In nucleotides, the CDR3 is TGTGCCAGCACTAGCGGGGGGGCCTACACCGGGGAGCTGTTTTTT. This translates into CASTSGGAYTGELFF.

The gene calls are TRBV5-1 and TRBJ2-1; the match to TRBD2 covers 10 bases. The CDR3 length is 15 residues. The germline V gene encodes CDR1 SGHRS and CDR2 YFSETQ. J lost 7 bases, V lost 7 bases, and 11 bases had no gene match. This CDR3 reads CASAKVAGGENEQFF. CDR3 in DNA: TGCGCCAGCGCCAAGGTAGCGGGGGGAGAAAATGAGCAGTTCTTC.